These 30 T cell receptor beta chains came from one sample sequenced in a study of blood T cell repertoires in COVID-19. Generated by immunoSEQ multiplex PCR, the TCRdb table keeps only in-frame clones and is missing some. Altogether some 150,000 clones are present, approximately 86% being singletons, with the ten largest covering about 7%. Sequenced sample: peripheral blood. Receptors originate from a woman of 80 years or more in a cohort sampled during active or convalescent COVID-19.

The chain uses TRBV19 and TRBJ2-1, with D possibly TRBD2 on 6 matching bases. The CDR3 runs 15 residues. Germline CDR1 LNHDA, CDR2 SQIVND (reference sequence). The V end was cut by 10 bases, the J end by 3 bases, with 19 bases between. In DNA form, the CDR3 reads TGTGCCACCAAACTGAGACTAGTAGACTACAATGAGCAGTTCTTC. It translates to CATKLRLVDYNEQFF. The whole variable domain, remainder taken from reference TRBV19 and TRBJ2-1, is DGGITQSPKYLFRKEGQNVTLSCEQNLNHDAMYWYRQDPGQGLRLIYYSQIVNDFQKGDIAEGYSVSREKKESFPLTVTSAQKNPTAFYLCATKLRLVDYNEQFFGPGTRLTVL.

This chain joins TRBV19 and TRBJ1-2; 7 bases agree with TRBD1. Germline assignment: CDR1 LNHDA and CDR2 SQIVND (reference sequence). V trimming: 7 bases; J trimming: 3 bases; junction bases outside the gene matches: 8. This CDR3 is built from 14 residues. CDR3 sequence reads: CASKEGARDYGYTF. DNA for the CDR3: TGTGCCAGTAAGGAGGGGGCGCGTGACTATGGCTACACCTTC. The full variable domain, in which reference TRBV19 and TRBJ1-2 provide the parts outside the CDR3, is DGGITQSPKYLFRKEGQNVTLSCEQNLNHDAMYWYRQDPGQGLRLIYYSQIVNDFQKGDIAEGYSVSREKKESFPLTVTSAQKNPTAFYLCASKEGARDYGYTFGSGTRLTVV.

V gene TRBV24-1 combines with J gene TRBJ2-3; the D gene is possibly TRBD1 (6 bases). The CDR3 spans 18 residues. Trimming took off 2 bases at V and 2 bases at J, with 19 bases between the two ends. Germline values: CDR1 KGHDR, CDR2 SFDVKD. The CDR3 spells CATSDSVGTTGVTDTQYF. CDR3 DNA sequence: TGTGCCACCAGTGATTCCGTTGGGACAACAGGAGTCACAGATACGCAGTATTTT.

This sequence joins TRBV9 and TRBJ2-3; the D is unclear. Between the trimmed V and J ends, which lost 4 bases and 2 bases, there was a span of 11 bases. From germline, CDR1 is SGDLS and CDR2 YYNGEE. The CDR3 length is 14 residues. CDR3 nucleotides: TGTGCCAGCAGCCAAACAACCTTCACAGATACGCAGTATTTT. Translation gives CASSQTTFTDTQYF.

V usage is TRBV11-3 and J usage is TRBJ2-7, with unresolved D. The V gene lost 5 bases and the J gene lost 2 bases, with 10 bases spanning the gap. This CDR3 comprises 13 residues. From germline, CDR1 is SGHNT and CDR2 YENEEA. CDR3 amino acids: CASSASTAYEQYF. CDR3 nucleotides: TGTGCCAGCAGCGCCTCCACTGCCTACGAGCAGTACTTC.

This rearrangement joins TRBV10-2 to TRBJ1-2; tentative D call: TRBD1 (5 bases). The ends were cut back, 7 bases at V and 6 bases at J, with 21 bases in the middle. Germline loops: CDR1 WSHSY, CDR2 SAAADI. The CDR3 sequence is 15 residues long. The CDR3 region is CASTGRDPSGDGYTF. The CDR3, as DNA: TGCGCCAGCACTGGCAGGGACCCAAGCGGGGATGGCTACACCTTC.

Of note for this clone: Other DNA sequences of this sample code for an identical CDR3. The chain recombines TRBV7-2 with TRBJ2-7; 8 bases map to TRBD2. Germline values: CDR1 SGHTA, CDR2 FQGNSA. This CDR3 has 13 residues. The V and J ends lost 4 bases and 2 bases, in that order; junction bases with no gene match: 1. This CDR3 reads CASSSGGPYEQYF. In DNA, the CDR3 is TGTGCCAGCAGCTCGGGAGGGCCCTACGAGCAGTACTTC.

This clone has a handful of counts. This sequence joins TRBV5-1 and TRBJ1-1; D call uncertain. In germline, CDR1 is SGHRS, CDR2 YFSETQ. The germline V and J ends were trimmed by 4 bases and 4 bases, with 17 bases remaining between them. CDR3 length: 15 amino acids. The CDR3 DNA follows: TGCGCCAGCAGCGAACAAACAGCCCTTCGCACTGAAGCTTTCTTT. It is translated as CASSEQTALRTEAFF.

The count of this clone is one. CDR3 in DNA: TGTGCCAGCGAGTTTCTCTCCAGGGTTGTAGATACGCAGTATTTT. It yields the protein CASEFLSRVVDTQYF. The J gene is TRBJ2-3, the V gene TRBV2, with a tentative D call TRBD1 (5 bases). V dropped 8 bases and J dropped 5 bases, with 20 bases sitting between them. The germline V gene encodes CDR1 SNHLY and CDR2 FYNNEI. The CDR3 covers 15 residues.

The chain employs TRBV5-1 and TRBJ2-5; D is possibly TRBD2 (6 bases). The CDR3 has 14 residues. Germline-derived CDR1 and CDR2 are SGHRS and YFSETQ. Between the trimmed V and J ends, which lost 1 base and 5 bases, there was a span of 12 bases. CDR3 region: CASSLTGVGETQYF. CDR3 sequence (DNA): TGCGCCAGCAGCTTGACGGGAGTTGGGGAGACCCAGTACTTC.

The chain is built from TRBV27 and TRBJ1-5; weak D call: TRBD1 (5 bases). Trimming left V 6 bases short and J 7 bases short, with 10 bases between. This CDR3 region has 12 residues. CDR1 and CDR2 (germline): MNHEY, SMNVEV (reference sequence). The CDR3 DNA reads as TGTGCCAGCAGCAGGTGGGGCCAGCCCCAGCATTTT. This codes for CASSRWGQPQHF.

CDR3 loop: CASSRGQSEQYV. The CDR3 bases are TGTGCCAGCAGTCGGGGACAGAGCGAGCAGTACGTC. The genes are TRBV6-5 and TRBJ2-7; 7 bases match TRBD1. The junction had 4 bases not matched to a gene; V was cut back by 5 bases and J by 6 bases. In germline, CDR1 is MNHEY, CDR2 SVGAGI. The CDR3 has 12 residues.

The chain is built from TRBV18 and TRBJ1-2; D ambiguous. Trimming removed 3 bases from V and 8 bases from J, with 10 bases in between. Germline CDR1 reads KGHSH; CDR2 reads LQKENI. This CDR3 has 12 amino acids. CDR3 loop: CASSPSLSGYTF. The CDR3 nucleotides are TGTGCCAGCTCACCGTCACTGAGCGGCTACACCTTC.

The J gene is TRBJ2-7, the V gene TRBV4-3, with D tentatively TRBD1 (5 bases). V lost 0 bases, J lost 5 bases, and 17 bases lay in between. Germline CDR1 is LGHNA and CDR2 is YSLEER. CDR3 length: 16 amino acids. The CDR3 DNA follows: TGCGCCAGCAGCCAAGATCTTCGGGTAGGACATAACGAGCAGTACTTC. As protein: CASSQDLRVGHNEQYF.

The chain couples TRBV4-1 to TRBJ2-1, with 7 bases that match TRBD2. The trim removed 1 base at V and 0 bases at J, leaving 15 bases unmatched. The CDR3 runs to 20 residues. Germline V gene sequence: CDR1 MGHRA, CDR2 YSYEKL. CDR3 DNA sequence: TGCGCCAGCAGCCAAGGCTGGGGGGGAGGGCCGTTAGGCTCCTACAATGAGCAGTTCTTC. Its translation: CASSQGWGGGPLGSYNEQFF.

The rearrangement uses TRBV18 and TRBJ2-1; 14 positions match TRBD2. With 4 bases clipped from V and 3 bases from J, the junction kept 5 bases outside the gene matches. Germline CDR1 and CDR2: KGHSH and LQKENI. The CDR3 spans 17 residues. The CDR3 sequence is CASSRTSGRTLYNEQFF. The CDR3 DNA sequence: TGTGCCAGCTCACGGACTAGCGGGAGGACCCTCTACAATGAGCAGTTCTTC.

Only a few counts were recorded for this clone. V is TRBV30 and J is TRBJ1-5, with D hard to call. This CDR3 has 15 amino acids. Trimming pared 2 bases from V and 0 bases from J, leaving 11 bases between. Germline CDR1 and CDR2: GTSNPN and SVGIG (reference sequence). The CDR3 DNA reads as TGTGCCTGGAGTTCAGAGGGAAATAGCAATCAGCCCCAGCATTTT. Protein product: CAWSSEGNSNQPQHF.

The chain carries TRBV3-1 (or the pseudogene TRBV3-2) and TRBJ1-2, with D uncertain. V was pared by 0 bases and J by 7 bases, with 9 bases between. There are 13 residues in the CDR3. Per germline, CDR1 LGHDT and CDR2 YNNKEL (reference sequence). In DNA form, the CDR3 reads TGTGCCAGCAGCCAAGATGGGCCCGTTGGCTACACCTTC. Translated, it gives CASSQDGPVGYTF.

The genes are TRBV18 and TRBJ2-7; TRBD2 aligns across 8 bases. The germline V gene has CDR1 KGHSH and CDR2 LQKENI. After removal of 2 bases from V and 3 bases from J, the junction contained 9 bases not matched to a gene. The CDR3 is 16 amino acids. The CDR3 nucleotides read TGTGCCAGCTCACCATCGGGTTTGGGACTAGGCTACGAGCAGTACTTC. This gives the protein CASSPSGLGLGYEQYF.

This chain uses TRBV19 with TRBJ1-1, with 9 nucleotides matching TRBD1. Germline V gene sequence: CDR1 LNHDA, CDR2 SQIVND (reference sequence). V shed 4 bases and J 10 bases; nucleotides not matched to a gene: 19. The CDR3 loop spans 17 amino acids. The CDR3 DNA follows: TGTGCCAGTAGTACAAGGAAAGGGGGACAGGGACGCCAGGTAGCTTTCTTT. Translating it yields CASSTRKGGQGRQVAFF.

The rearrangement uses TRBV7-2 and TRBJ2-1; D is uncertain. This CDR3 spans 13 amino acids. The ends were cut back, 3 bases at V and 8 bases at J, with 11 bases in the middle. The germline gives CDR1 SGHTA, CDR2 FQGNSA. CDR3 loop: CASSLRNVYEQFF. CDR3 DNA sequence: TGTGCCAGCAGCTTGCGGAACGTTTATGAGCAGTTCTTC.

This clone was found once. CDR3 in amino acids: CASSINPTGVIHYGYTF. The CDR3 bases are TGTGCCAGTAGTATAAACCCCACCGGAGTGATCCACTATGGCTACACCTTC. The V call is TRBV19, the J call TRBJ1-2; no firm D call. The CDR3 length is 17 residues. The V end was cut by 2 bases, the J end by 3 bases, with 19 bases between. Germline values: CDR1 LNHDA, CDR2 SQIVND (reference sequence).

The chain links TRBV6-4 to TRBJ2-7, with D perhaps TRBD1 (7 bases). Trimming shortened V by 0 bases and J by 3 bases, and 12 bases separated the two germline ends. The CDR3 loop spans 15 amino acids. Germline CDR1 MRHNA, CDR2 SNTAGT. CDR3 residues: CASSDSAGGLYEQYV. The CDR3 nucleotides read TGTGCCAGCAGTGACTCGGCAGGGGGACTCTACGAGCAGTACGTC.

The gene calls are TRBV5-6 and TRBJ2-5; 7 bases map to TRBD1. Germline values: CDR1 SGHDT, CDR2 YYEEEE. There are 13 residues in the CDR3. Trimming took 4 bases from V and 4 from J; bases not matched to a gene: 4. The chain's CDR3 is CASSLSGGETQYF. The CDR3 DNA is TGTGCCAGCAGCCTGTCAGGGGGAGAGACCCAGTACTTC.

The chain has TRBV5-1 and TRBJ1-2, with TRBD1 as a possible D gene (5 bases). V was cut by 0 bases and J by 8 bases, with 11 bases left in between. The germline V gene has CDR1 SGHRS and CDR2 YFSETQ. The CDR3 covers 13 residues. CDR3 coding DNA: TGCGCCAGCAGCTTGGCGGGGGTTAGGGGCTACACCTTC. Translation: CASSLAGVRGYTF.

The J gene is TRBJ1-4, the V gene TRBV6-5, with D possibly matching TRBD1 (5 bases). The CDR3 sequence is 14 residues long. Trimming removed 4 bases at V and 6 bases at J, with 12 bases between. Germline CDR1 and CDR2: MNHEY and SVGAGI. The CDR3: CASSLTGGYEKLFF. The CDR3 coding sequence is TGTGCCAGCAGTTTAACAGGTGGCTATGAAAAACTGTTTTTT.

The chain is built from TRBV9 and TRBJ1-2; 7 positions agree with TRBD1. The germline gives CDR1 SGDLS, CDR2 YYNGEE. J lost 3 bases, V lost 4 bases, and 6 bases had no gene match. CDR3 length: 14 residues. DNA for the CDR3: TGTGCCAGCAGCTTAACAGGGGAGGACTATGGCTACACCTTC. Translation gives CASSLTGEDYGYTF.

The chain carries TRBV27 and TRBJ2-2, with TRBD2 as a possible D gene (7 bases). The V gene lost 2 bases and the J gene lost 4 bases, with 11 bases spanning the gap. Germline CDR1 MNHEY, CDR2 SMNVEV (reference sequence). CDR3 size: 15 residues. The CDR3 sequence: CASSLSGGATGELFF. In DNA, the CDR3 is TGTGCCAGCAGTTTAAGTGGGGGGGCCACCGGGGAGCTGTTTTTT.

This chain links TRBV24-1 with TRBJ1-5; 9 bases are shared with TRBD1. The CDR3 sequence is 22 residues long. Germline lookup yields CDR1 KGHDR and CDR2 SFDVKD. The V and J ends lost 2 bases and 11 bases, in that order; junction bases with no gene match: 30. CDR3 sequence (DNA): TGTGCCACCAGTGATTGGGACAGGGAGGCTCACAACCCACCAAAATCACAACATGCCCAGCATTTT. Its protein product is CATSDWDREAHNPPKSQHAQHF.

V gene TRBV6-1 combines with J gene TRBJ1-5; 8 bases are a match to TRBD1. This CDR3 contains 16 residues. With V trimmed by 2 bases and J by 6 bases, 9 bases remained unmatched. Germline CDR1 is MNHNS and CDR2 is SASEGT. Here the CDR3 DNA reads TGTGCCAGCAGTGAAATGACAGGGGTGGGAGTTCAGCCCCAGCATTTT. Protein: CASSEMTGVGVQPQHF.